Below, one T cell receptor beta chain is given with its context. There is no known antigen for this receptor. No qualities accompany the bases; no much larger clone lies one base away. Library method: the immunoSEQ multiplex PCR assay. For the multiplex PCR, a mixture combining 60 forward primers for TCR Vbeta segments and 13 reverse primers for TCR Jbeta segments was used. The CDR3 region of rearranged TCR beta genes was amplified from genomic DNA with a multiplex PCR assay. Amplified TCR beta libraries were sequenced as 87-base-pair reads on the Illumina HiSeq System. As for how the authors treated the data: In a later analysis, approximately 74 million unique TCR beta chains were counted across the approximately 620 repertoires, and roughly 11 million of these chains were shared by at least two donors. Raw reads were error-corrected and collapsed into unique sequences by a nearest-neighbor algorithm in which closely related sequences were merged to remove PCR and sequencing errors. CDR3 sequences were aligned to IMGT reference sequences to assign V, D and J gene segments. Each retained sequence needed at least a six-nucleotide match to both a V gene segment and a J gene segment. A rearrangement was called productive if the CDR3 had no stop codons and remained in frame with V and J, and every other rearrangement was called non-productive. Following IMGT convention, CDR3 was defined as the stretch from the second conserved V-encoded cysteine up to the conserved J-encoded phenylalanine. The earlier analysis of fewer than 700 of the donors excluded sequences that lacked an unambiguous match to a single V gene segment. An earlier analysis of several hundred of the donors called V segments functional above 56.7% productive rearrangements and segregating when the between-donor standard deviation exceeded 5%. A statistical classification framework was built to diagnose cytomegalovirus status from the catalog of TCR beta chain sequences. A later analysis assigned V and J genes by comparing TCR nucleotide sequences with IMGT/GENE-DB human TR gene sequences. Using the TCRdist pipeline, a later analysis assigned CDR3 sequences along with most-parsimonious VDJ recombination scenarios. In a later analysis, each TCR beta chain was defined by its CDR3 amino acid sequence together with its V-gene family, and reads lacking a unique V-gene family were excluded. In a later analysis, 450 to 600 highly shared, low-generation-probability nucleotide sequences were removed to address suspected cross-contamination and a sequencing artifact. In a later analysis, a clonal expansion index was calculated for each public chain from normalized within-repertoire ranks of inferred template counts. In a later analysis, generation probabilities were computed with a VDJ recombination model fitted to out-of-frame rearrangements, and the resulting probabilities were checked against IGoR. Hypergeometric tests were used in a later analysis to score TCR-TCR, TCR-HLA and TCR-CMV co-occurrence, with a repertoire-size bias correction applied to the TCR pairs. A later analysis estimated false discovery rates by permuting HLA or CMV assignments 20 times. In a later analysis, co-occurring TCRs were grouped using DBSCAN, and TCRdist sequence similarity was added for clustering within HLA-allele-positive subsets. Co-occurrence clustering excluded repertoires with fewer than 30,000 or more than 120,000 public chains, plus five with anomalous nucleotide sharing. As stored in TCRdb, this immuneACCESS dataset retains in-frame rearrangements with V and J assigned. A fraction of the clones does not appear; measured against another copy, unresolved V genes explain less than half of the discrepancy, and the remainder lacks a known reason. V, J and clone size were drawn from that table, and D and trimming were deduced from the DNA. In all, the sample holds approximately 160,000 clones, and almost 85% of those were seen once. The ten largest clones capture 0.38% of the sample.

The CDR3 sequence holds 14 residues, the cysteine and phenylalanine included. Just the 42-base CDR3 DNA is kept, in frame starting at base 1. The germline V gene encodes CDR1 WNHNN and CDR2 SYGVQD (reference sequence). V is cut by 3 bases and J by 3 bases, and the space between the germline ends is 10 bases. In total, roughly 670 healthy bone marrow donors made up the cohort. At the time of sampling, all cohort members were nominally healthy, though unrecorded immune exposures were likely present. The donor tested CMV seronegative and was one of the 352 seronegative cohort members. A peripheral blood sample was provided by each donor, and peripheral blood mononuclear cells were used for TCR beta sequencing. Genomic DNA extraction from the blood cell samples was performed with the Qiagen DNeasy Blood Extraction Kit. The data derive from a study of cytomegalovirus exposure and HLA in healthy donors (TCRdb year 2017). Background for the entire study: An earlier analysis of roughly 610 of the donors reported 276 Gb of sequence data and around 110 million unique TCR beta sequences obtained from around 170 million T cells. An early release covering roughly 640 HLA-typed donors comprised roughly 300 gigabases of sequencing data and tens of millions of unique TCR sequences. Of the roughly 400 genotyped donors, approximately 82% fell in the genetic ancestry cluster associated with self-reported Caucasian donors. The study aimed to test whether signatures of past pathogen exposure could be identified by cataloging public T cell receptors. The study used immunosequencing to profile the T cell repertoires of 670 or so subjects and linked those repertoires to cytomegalovirus serostatus. A separate validation cohort of over a hundred different subjects was used in addition to the roughly 720-subject first cohort. To predict cytomegalovirus infection status, the study brought together high-throughput TCR immunosequencing, statistical association of individual TCRs with disease status, and machine learning. A later analysis re-analyzed previously published TCR beta repertoires from 666 donors and added high-resolution HLA genotyping to study TCR occurrence patterns. In the later analysis, no new phenotypic data were used to find candidate immune exposures; instead, reliance was placed on TCR beta sequences and their occurrence across donors. An earlier analysis of several hundred of the donors used high-throughput TCR beta sequencing to judge whether each TCR beta V gene segment behaved as functional or pseudogenic. Donor age, sex, ethnicity and CMV serostatus were compiled alongside the repertoire data. In a later genetic analysis, genome-wide SNP genotypes for 398 of the 666 donors were used, and that subset was treated as a discovery cohort. All discovery cohort repertoires had been generated using a single sequencing platform. Both class I and class II loci were covered by HLA typing, at four-digit resolution. Typing coverage differed by locus: A, B, C, DRB1 and DQB1 were typed in roughly 620-630 donors, DQA1 in approximately 520, DPA1 in some 600, and DPB1 in 450 to 490. Because of strong linkage in the cohort, four or five DR-DQ haplotypes were treated as single units for association and clustering. Among several hundred genotyped donors of the cohort, an average of approximately 220,000 unique TCR beta nucleotide sequences was sequenced per donor, of which about 20% were non-productive.

The paper's findings and limits, for the study overall: The presence/absence analyses assumed that sequencing depth was roughly uniform across donors, and that assumption may not be true. Several of the top co-occurrence clusters appeared to be linked to parvovirus B19, influenza, CMV and Epstein-Barr virus, according to a later analysis. Three of the identified cytomegalovirus-associated TCR beta chains were confirmed in vitro to be specific for cytomegalovirus antigens. A further reported finding was that TCR beta sequences accurately predicted the HLA-A and HLA-B alleles for most subjects in the first cohort. The study gave a list of about 170 TCR beta chains associated with cytomegalovirus. Because counts were too low, some 16 rarely observed V segments, including chromosome 9 orphons, were excluded from the earlier analysis of 587 of the donors. The authors suggested that the approach could potentially be generalized to other disease states and immunological phenotypes. According to a later analysis, most CMV-associated TCR beta chains appeared to be HLA-restricted, and the HLA associations seemed to be driven largely by CMV exposure. Correlated functional status among segregating V segments might be attributable to linkage disequilibrium, but an unknown experimental factor could not be ruled out. Because the 87-base-pair reads could not distinguish some IMGT-functional V segments, including TRBV6-2 and TRBV6-3, those segments were excluded. Broadly in line with IMGT annotations, most TCR beta V segments showed up in productive rearrangements about 87% or about 30% of the time in an earlier analysis of about 500 of the donors. Cytomegalovirus status was reported to be diagnosed by the classifier with high specificity and sensitivity in both the original and validation cohorts. Because HLA typing was unavailable for some donors at each locus, only the typed subset was used in association tests. When HLA alleles, especially DR and DQ, strongly co-occurred, TCR associations were difficult to assign to individual alleles. CMV serostatus was the only immune exposure information available for the cohort. V-gene and J-gene trimming of TCR beta chains was associated with a missense DCLRE1C variant in a later genetic analysis, and the association was replicated in an independent cohort. A later genetic analysis reported fewer N-insertions in productive TCRs among donors in an Asian-associated ancestry cluster than the roughly 700-donor mean. In a later analysis, TCR association rates were found to vary across HLA loci, with the most associated TCRs seen for DRB1 alleles and the fewest for HLA-C alleles. The sequencing pipeline was judged likely to have produced a cluster of highly shared sequence variants as a technical artifact. In a later analysis, HLA-associated TCR beta chains were found to be more clonally expanded and to have lower generation probabilities than equally common non-associated chains. Most TCR sequences were observed very rarely across donors, whereas some public TCRs were present in many individuals. Only TCR beta chains were sequenced in this cohort, and the absence of alpha or paired-chain data limited detectable features. At a false discovery rate of 0.05, a later analysis linked 16,951 TCR beta sequences to specific HLA alleles.

The source is a boy aged 2 to 9 in good health and CMV-seronegative. Recombination connected TRBV10-1 to TRBJ2-3; a weak D assignment points to TRBD2 (6 bases agree). The sample was PBMCs. The CDR3 here reads CASSEGGGTDTQYF. In nucleotides, the sequence is TGCGCCAGCAGTGAAGGTGGGGGGACAGATACGCAGTATTTT.